This TCR beta chain is from a study of spatial heterogeneity in lung cancer. Study as a whole: Alpha-chain detections were consistently fewer than beta-chain detections among the sequences.

All TCR cDNA molecules were individually tagged with a unique molecular identifier. TCRdb fed the 5' RACE reads into MiXCR, producing one record per CDR3 protein. This sample carries about 87,000 distinct CDR3 sequences, roughly a fifth of them seen once, and the ten largest clones take just over 20%. This clonotype was observed at least ten times. The time point denotes: blood at routine non-recurrence follow-up after resection. Trimming at V came to 5 bases and at J to 7 bases, leaving 7 bases not matched to a gene. CDR1 and CDR2 from the germline V gene are SEHNR and FQNEAQ (reference sequence). This CDR3 is built from 15 residues.

The sequencing used PBMCs, collected at follow-up. V and J are TRBV7-9 and TRBJ2-2; 10 positions agree with TRBD1. The origin of this receptor is a male donor with early-stage non-small cell lung cancer. CDR3: CASSQDRGPGGELFF. CDR3 bases: TGTGCCAGCAGCCAAGACAGGGGGCCTGGCGGGGAGCTGTTTTTT.